This TCR beta chain appears in the sequencing data of a study of shared clonotypes between healthy human individuals (dated by TCRdb to 2019 to 2021). Turning to the overall study: The cohort included three men and a couple of women between 18 and 49 years of age. Leukapheresis yielded between about 0.8 and 9.5 billion PBMCs per donor. For each donor, CD4 naive and CD4 memory were each given three plates, CD8 naive was given two plates, and CD8 memory was given one plate. To increase sequencing depth and limit assay-specific biases, different laboratories used diverse techniques to prepare libraries and sequence TCR repertoires. To estimate repertoire size and how much clonotype sharing occurs between individuals, the study deeply sequenced the blood TCR repertoires of five healthy adults. What the study reported, not specific to this receptor: Sampling was restricted to blood, and TCR repertoires in tissue are likely to differ from TCR repertoires in blood. Sharing across a handful of donors was observed for roughly 5.4% of naive CD4, 3% to 4% of naive CD8, about 2.5% of memory CD4, and around 0.4% of memory CD8 clonotypes. Rarefaction of sorted-subset datasets indicated incomplete sequencing despite the large sequencing depth. The small number of donors limited the genetic and exposure-history diversity represented. Clonotypes shared by all four sorted-subset donors showed higher generation probabilities than non-shared clonotypes. Pairwise subsampling indicated that sequencing depth was expected to affect the degree of clonotype sharing among donors. Naive subsets generally had larger estimated clonotype richness than memory subsets.

Using the deep immunoSEQ assay, multiplex PCR amplified TCR CDR3 regions from genomic DNA. Genomic DNA extracted from each cell subset was distributed evenly over all wells of several immunoSEQ 96-well plates, and each plate served as one replicate. For sorted subsets, about 220 ng of genomic DNA, equivalent to 25,000 to 35,000 T cell genomes, went into each replicate PCR. The purified libraries were quantified using a Qubit 3.0 fluorometer, sized with a Bioanalyzer 2100, and then quantified again using the KAPA Library Quantification kit. Every immunoSEQ 96-well plate was sequenced on a dedicated single-read 150-cycle Illumina NextSeq 550 flow cell. The original methods were these. Because only junctional sequences without quality scores were contained in the immunoSEQ output, filtering matching that applied to full-length reads could not be performed. Sequences were annotated with PyIR, a Python wrapper for IgBLAST v1.9, using IMGT germline references to assign V/J genes and CDR3. Reads with weak V/J assignments (E-value above 1e-6), missing CDR3, stop codons, out-of-frame junctions, or ambiguous translated residues were removed. V3J clonotypes were defined by identical inferred V gene, J gene, and CDR3 amino acid sequence. Percentage overlap between repertoires was calculated by dividing the number of shared unique clonotypes by the size of the smaller repertoire. Three approaches were used to assess repertoire richness: RTK rarefaction, the Chao1 estimator, and Recon v2.1 estimates of unobserved clonotypes. OLGA was used to compute generation probabilities for all TCRbeta clonotypes that the gDNA method yielded from a handful of donors. Held by TCRdb, this immuneACCESS table contains in-frame sequences only and omits some clones. Under half of the omission traces to an unresolved V gene where checked; the cause of the rest is unknown. V and J calls and clone size are as listed in that table; D and trimming were resolved from the DNA. The table for this sample lists 2 million or so clones; approximately 94% of them were counted only once. About 1.1% of the sample goes to the ten largest clones.

The CDR3 sequence holds 16 residues, the cysteine and phenylalanine included. The sequence is cut down to CDR3 DNA, 48 bases in frame from base 1. The germline V gene sets CDR1 to LGHNA and CDR2 to YSLEER. At the junction V is shortened by 1 base and J by 0 bases, with 10 bases in between. CD8 naive samples consisted of CD45RO-negative cells that were positively selected for CCR7, yielding a CD45RA+CCR7+ population without TemRA cells. Healthy HIV-negative adults with no recently reported acute infections or vaccinations were included as donors. All donors were Caucasian adults living in Nashville, Tennessee, USA. Blood was collected by leukapheresis, and PBMCs were isolated by Ficoll-Histopaque density gradient centrifugation and then cryopreserved in liquid nitrogen vapor phase. Analytical flow cytometry was used to check the purity and quantity of each magnetically sorted T cell population. Genomic DNA was isolated from each sorted fraction and quantified by UV absorbance on a Nanodrop 2000c.

Note on this clone: Its antigen remains unidentified. Qualities for individual bases were not recorded, and no much larger clone is one base off.

The material sequenced was naive CD8+ T cells sorted from blood. The label giving this sample's cell subset or site can be read as: CD45RA+CCR7+. Here the chain combines TRBV4-3 and TRBJ2-1; the D gene identity is not certain. The receptor was derived from a man aged 18 to 30 in good health. The bases read TGCGCCAGCAGCCAAGGGATACTTAGCTCCTACAATGAGCAGTTCTTC. The encoded protein is CASSQGILSSYNEQFF.